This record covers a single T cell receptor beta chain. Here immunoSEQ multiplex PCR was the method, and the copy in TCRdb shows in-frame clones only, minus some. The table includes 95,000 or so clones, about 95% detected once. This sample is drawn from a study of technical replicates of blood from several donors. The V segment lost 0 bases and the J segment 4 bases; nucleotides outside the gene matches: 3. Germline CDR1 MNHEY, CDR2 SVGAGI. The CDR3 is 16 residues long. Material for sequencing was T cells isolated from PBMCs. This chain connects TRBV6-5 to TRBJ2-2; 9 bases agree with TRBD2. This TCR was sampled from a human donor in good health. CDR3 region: CASSYSGGRVTGELFF. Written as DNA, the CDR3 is TGTGCCAGCAGTTACTCGGGCGGGAGGGTCACCGGGGAGCTGTTTTTT.